The 16 T cell receptor beta chains below all came from one sample that was sequenced in a study of identical twins. TCRdb processed the 5' RACE reads anew with MiXCR; each CDR3 protein has one entry. The sample consists of hundreds of thousands of distinct CDR3 sequences, around 6% of them appearing once. Source material: naive T cells sorted from blood. These receptor sequences come from a man aged 18 to 30 in good health.

This chain connects TRBV7-3 to TRBJ2-2, with unresolved D. Germline CDR1 and CDR2: SGHTA and FQGTGA. Trimming removed 8 bases from V and 5 bases from J, with 12 bases in between. The CDR3 consists of 13 residues. CDR3 residues: CASGGLETGELFF. DNA for the CDR3: TGTGCCAGCGGTGGCTTAGAAACCGGGGAGCTGTTTTTT.

In this sample, this clonotype turned up many times. The V call is TRBV27, the J call TRBJ2-4; tentatively, D is TRBD2 (6 bases). In germline, CDR1 is MNHEY, CDR2 SMNVEV (reference sequence). The CDR3 consists of 13 residues. Trimming removed 5 bases from V and 13 bases from J, with 18 bases in between. As DNA, the CDR3 is TGTGCCAGCAGTATCACAGTGGATGGGGGGCAGTACTTC. It yields the protein CASSITVDGGQYF.

This clonotype was seen ten or more times. V and J are TRBV29-1 and TRBJ1-1; 7 bases map to TRBD1. Germline V gene sequence: CDR1 SQVTM, CDR2 ANQGSEA. Losses at the gene ends were 7 bases for V and 5 bases for J; bases not matched to a gene: 7. This CDR3 region has 12 residues. The CDR3 DNA reads as TGCAGCGCCAACCAACAGGGGACTGAAGCTTTCTTT. It is translated as CSANQQGTEAFF.

V is TRBV9 and J is TRBJ2-6; tentatively, D is TRBD2 (5 bases). Germline-derived CDR1 and CDR2 are SGDLS and YYNGEE. Trimming took 6 bases from V and 0 from J, leaving 13 bases between them. The CDR3 spans 16 residues. The CDR3 nucleotides are TGTGCCAGCAACCGGGATGCAACCTCTGGGGCCAACGTCCTGACTTTC. Translated, it gives CASNRDATSGANVLTF. Full variable domain (remainder filled in from reference TRBV9 and TRBJ2-6): DSGVTQTPKHLITATGQRVTLRCSPRSGDLSVYWYQQSLDQGLQFLIQYYNGEERAKGNILERFSAQQFPDLHSELNLSSLELGDSALYFCASNRDATSGANVLTFGAGSRLTVL.

This clonotype has a count of ten or more. This chain links TRBV12-3 or TRBV12-4 with TRBJ2-3; D may be TRBD2 (5 bases). CDR3 length: 14 residues. Between the trimmed V and J ends, which lost 2 bases and 5 bases, there was a span of 11 bases. The CDR3 loop reads CASSLKTRGDTQYF. In nucleotides, the CDR3 is TGTGCCAGCAGTTTAAAAACTAGAGGAGATACGCAGTATTTT.

This clonotype was recorded many times. The chain joins TRBV20-1 to TRBJ2-6; no clear D. This CDR3 region has 18 residues. Per germline, CDR1 DFQATT and CDR2 SNEGSKA (reference sequence). Trimming removed 3 bases at V and 1 base at J, with 19 bases between. CDR3 amino acids: CSASPWVLPVSGANVLTF. The CDR3 nucleotides are TGCAGTGCTAGTCCGTGGGTATTACCTGTGTCTGGGGCCAACGTCCTGACTTTC.

This clonotype was observed a few times. The chain couples TRBV12-3 or TRBV12-4 to TRBJ1-1; TRBD1 is a possible D gene (6 bases). This CDR3 has 13 residues. The V and J ends lost 4 bases and 7 bases respectively, with 13 bases between them. The CDR3 loop reads CASSSLPGHEAFF. The CDR3 bases are TGTGCCAGCAGTTCCCTACCGGGACATGAAGCTTTCTTT.

The chain combines TRBV3-1 with TRBJ2-1, with 8 bases fitting TRBD1. CDR3 length: 16 amino acids. CDR1 and CDR2 (germline): LGHDT, YNNKEL (reference sequence). V lost 0 bases, J lost 1 base, and 2 bases stayed unmatched. The DNA for the CDR3 is TGTGCCAGCAGCCAAGATAGACAGGGGTCCTACAATGAGCAGTTCTTC. Protein sequence: CASSQDRQGSYNEQFF.

There are many counts of this clonotype. The chain recombines TRBV4-1 with TRBJ2-3; D is possibly TRBD1 or TRBD2 (5 bases each). Germline assignment: CDR1 MGHRA and CDR2 YSYEKL. Trimming took 0 bases from V and 4 from J, leaving 14 bases between them. CDR3 length equals 16 residues. The CDR3 DNA is TGCGCCAGCAGCCAAGATGGGGCTAGCAGGTCAGATACGCAGTATTTT. Its translation: CASSQDGASRSDTQYF.

This clonotype appeared many times. V is TRBV5-1 and J is TRBJ2-2; D possibly corresponds to TRBD1 (6 bases). CDR3 length: 14 residues. Trimming removed 0 bases at V and 11 bases at J, with 14 bases between. Germline V gene sequence: CDR1 SGHRS, CDR2 YFSETQ. DNA for the CDR3: TGCGCCAGCAGCTTGGAGTATCTCGGGACAGAGCTGTTTTTT. As protein: CASSLEYLGTELFF.

There are many counts of this clonotype. The chain is built from TRBV4-1 and TRBJ2-1; D call uncertain. This CDR3 spans 12 amino acids. Germline V lookup: CDR1 MGHRA, CDR2 YSYEKL. V lost 5 bases and J lost 9, with 11 bases in between. CDR3 sequence (DNA): TGCGCCAGCAGCAAGGGCCTCGGTGAGCAGTTCTTC. Its protein is CASSKGLGEQFF.

This clonotype was seen more than once but under ten times. This sequence joins TRBV21-1 and TRBJ2-7. TRBV21-1 is tagged as a pseudogene. This CDR3 contains 14 residues. The CDR3 DNA sequence: TGTGCCAGCAGGAAGGCGGGCAGCTCCTACGAGCAGTACGTC. Translation gives CASRKAGSSYEQYV.

This clonotype was seen many times. V and J are TRBV20-1 and TRBJ1-4; 9 bases are a match to TRBD1. This CDR3 comprises 14 residues. V was pared by 6 bases and J by 8 bases, with 10 bases of the junction left unmatched. Looked up from germline, CDR1 is DFQATT and CDR2 is SNEGSKA (reference sequence). Here the CDR3 DNA reads TGCAGTGCCACGCGGACAGGGGTAGCGGAAAAACTGTTTTTT. Translating gives CSATRTGVAEKLFF.

Many counts were recorded for this clonotype. V is TRBV12-3 or TRBV12-4 and J is TRBJ1-1, with 7 bases identical to TRBD1. The CDR3 extends over 14 amino acids. The junction had 5 bases not matched to a gene; V was cut back by 3 bases and J by 4 bases. The CDR3 reads CASSFRGQGTEAFF. As DNA, the CDR3 is TGTGCCAGCAGTTTTAGGGGGCAGGGCACTGAAGCTTTCTTT.

This clonotype appeared many times. The V gene is TRBV29-1, the J gene TRBJ2-7; 7 bases agree with TRBD2. From germline, CDR1 is SQVTM and CDR2 ANQGSEA. This CDR3 is built from 15 residues. J lost 2 bases, V lost 0 bases, and 7 bases had no gene match. The chain's CDR3 is CSVEDLGEGPYEQYF. The DNA for the CDR3 is TGCAGCGTTGAAGATTTGGGGGAGGGCCCCTACGAGCAGTACTTC.

This clonotype was observed many times. The V and J genes are TRBV29-1 and TRBJ2-5, with TRBD2 matching over 10 bases. CDR1 is SQVTM and CDR2 is ANQGSEA in the germline V gene. V trimming: 4 bases; J trimming: 5 bases; junction bases outside the gene matches: 7. The length of the CDR3 is 14 residues. CDR3 amino acids: CSVVGLAGVETQYF. DNA for the CDR3: TGCAGCGTTGTTGGTCTAGCGGGAGTGGAGACCCAGTACTTC.